What follows are 26 T cell receptor beta chains derived from one specimen sequenced in a study of CD8 T cells in ankylosing spondylitis. Each CDR3 protein gets one entry after TCRdb re-called the 5' RACE reads with MiXCR. The sample comprises some 250,000 distinct CDR3 sequences, about 24% of which are singletons, and around 0.64% rests with the top ten. Input material: blood, either unsorted or a sorted T cell fraction (not recorded which). The receptor source for this set is a male donor with ankylosing spondylitis or in good health (not recorded which).

A few counts support this clonotype. J is TRBJ2-2 and V is TRBV20-1; 9 nucleotides agree with TRBD1. The germline CDR1 and CDR2 sequences are DFQATT and SNEGSKA (reference sequence). J was trimmed by 2 bases and V by 6 bases; bases with no gene match: 7. This CDR3 contains 15 residues. CDR3 in amino acids: CSAPSDRGNTGELFF. CDR3 DNA sequence: TGCAGTGCCCCCTCGGACAGGGGAAACACCGGGGAGCTGTTTTTT.

This clonotype was observed at least ten times. An end of the junction differs from the germline gene, which may be a read error. The gene calls are TRBV20-1 and TRBJ1-6, with D possibly matching TRBD1 (6 bases). The CDR3 loop spans 12 amino acids. CDR1 is DFQATT, CDR2 SNEGSKA, per germline (reference sequence). The CDR3: CSARGGGGGAPF. The DNA of the CDR3 is TGCAGTGCTAGAGGGGGCGGGGGGGGCGCCCCCTTT.

This clonotype was seen many times. Written as DNA, the CDR3 is TGCAGTGCTGCCGAACCCGGTGACCCCTATGGCTACACCTTC. Protein sequence: CSAAEPGDPYGYTF. This chain links TRBV20-1 with TRBJ1-2; D remains unclear. This CDR3 is 14 amino acids long. From germline, CDR1 is DFQATT and CDR2 SNEGSKA (reference sequence). The V end lost 5 bases, the J end lost 4 bases, and 17 bases lay between the germline ends.

This clonotype has a count of ten or more. The chain recombines TRBV20-1 with TRBJ2-5, with TRBD2 matching over 7 bases. CDR1 and CDR2 from the germline V gene are DFQATT and SNEGSKA (reference sequence). The V gene end was trimmed by 0 bases and the J gene end by 7 bases; junction bases not matched to a gene: 5. The CDR3 contains 13 residues. The CDR3 DNA reads TGCAGTGCTAGAGAGACTAGCTTCGCGACCCAGTACTTC. As protein: CSARETSFATQYF.

The table lists this clonotype with a few counts. The rearrangement joins TRBV10-3 to TRBJ1-5; D is unclear. Germline V gives CDR1 ENHRY, CDR2 SYGVKD. The CDR3 has 14 residues. The V end was cut by 0 bases, the J end by 3 bases, with 6 bases between. This chain's CDR3 is CAISESAYNQPQHF. The DNA of the CDR3 is TGTGCCATCAGTGAGTCGGCCTACAATCAGCCCCAGCATTTT.

The chain joins TRBV6-1 to TRBJ2-3; D is perhaps TRBD1 (6 bases). With 6 bases removed from V and 3 bases from J, the gap between germline ends came to 16 bases. Per the germline V gene, CDR1 is MNHNS and CDR2 is SASEGT. The CDR3 runs 15 residues. This chain's CDR3 is CASRSHRVGTDTQYF. Written as DNA, the CDR3 is TGTGCCAGCAGGAGCCACAGGGTTGGGACAGATACGCAGTATTTT.

There are a few counts of this clonotype. The V call is TRBV15, the J call TRBJ2-7; D perhaps matches TRBD1 (5 bases). From germline, CDR1 is LNHNV and CDR2 YYDKDF (reference sequence). V dropped 0 bases and J dropped 1 base, with 16 bases sitting between them. The CDR3 contains 17 residues. As DNA, the CDR3 is TGTGCCACCAGCAGAGATATTGGGGCCGCCGCATCCTACGAGCAGTACTTC. Amino acid sequence: CATSRDIGAAASYEQYF.

This clonotype occurred many times. The chain carries TRBV7-9 and TRBJ2-4, with D possibly TRBD2 on 6 matching bases. Looked up from germline, CDR1 is SEHNR and CDR2 is FQNEAQ (reference sequence). The CDR3 runs 15 residues. The germline V and J ends were trimmed by 4 bases and 8 bases, with 18 bases remaining between them. The CDR3 region has the DNA TGTGCCAGCAGCTCCCCCGACGGAAGGAGGGACATTCAGTACTTC. It specifies CASSSPDGRRDIQYF.

There are a few counts of this clonotype. V gene TRBV6-5 combines with J gene TRBJ1-1; TRBD1 might be the D (5 bases). Germline CDR1 reads MNHEY; CDR2 reads SVGAGI. Trimming removed 2 bases from V and 5 bases from J, with 12 bases in between. The CDR3 length is 14 residues. The CDR3 is CASSYAGSRTEAFF. Written as DNA, the CDR3 is TGTGCCAGCAGTTACGCAGGGTCGAGAACTGAAGCTTTCTTT.

This clonotype was recorded at least ten times. V is TRBV12-3 or TRBV12-4 and J is TRBJ1-3; D is possibly TRBD1 (5 bases). The length of the CDR3 is 15 residues. V shed 5 bases and J shed 3 bases, with 14 bases lying between them. The DNA of the CDR3 is TGTGCCAGCAGTCCCCACAGGTCCTATGGAAACACCATATATTTT. It codes for CASSPHRSYGNTIYF.

In its sample, this clonotype was seen many times. V and J are TRBV7-2 and TRBJ2-1; D remains ambiguous. This CDR3 is 14 amino acids long. V lost 7 bases and J lost 0, with 10 bases in between. CDR1 is SGHTA, CDR2 FQGNSA, per germline. This CDR3 is CASTLDRSYNEQFF. The CDR3 DNA is TGTGCCAGCACCTTGGACCGCTCCTACAATGAGCAGTTCTTC.

This chain connects TRBV28 to TRBJ2-1, with D perhaps being TRBD1 or TRBD2 (5 bases each). This CDR3 is 13 amino acids long. V was trimmed by 6 bases and J by 9 bases, leaving 15 bases between them. Germline V gene sequence: CDR1 MDHEN, CDR2 SYDVKM. CDR3 sequence: CASRASGGGEQFF. The CDR3 DNA follows: TGTGCCAGCAGGGCTAGTGGGGGTGGTGAGCAGTTCTTC.

V gene TRBV7-9 combines with J gene TRBJ2-7; no clear D. This CDR3 is built from 12 residues. The V end lost 1 base, the J end lost 7 bases, and 8 bases lay between the germline ends. CDR1 and CDR2 (germline): SEHNR, FQNEAQ (reference sequence). CDR3 in DNA: TGTGCCAGCAGCTTAGACCTCTGGGAGCAGTACTTC. Translated: CASSLDLWEQYF.

CDR3 nucleotide sequence: TGCAGTGCTAGAATACTAGCTGGATTAGAGACCCAGTACTTC. This encodes CSARILAGLETQYF. The chain combines TRBV20-1 with TRBJ2-5; tentatively, D is TRBD2 (6 bases). V was pared by 2 bases and J by 4 bases, with 14 bases between. CDR1 DFQATT and CDR2 SNEGSKA come from the germline V gene (reference sequence). This CDR3 is built from 14 residues.

V is TRBV6-1 and J is TRBJ1-1; the D is unclear. This CDR3 is built from 14 residues. Trimming shortened V by 5 bases and J by 6 bases, and 16 bases separated the two germline ends. Germline CDR1 and CDR2: MNHNS and SASEGT. The CDR3 DNA follows: TGTGCCAGCAGTATTTGGACGACCTCCCCTGAAGCTTTCTTT. Translating it yields CASSIWTTSPEAFF.

This clonotype was counted ten times or more. The chain links TRBV27 to TRBJ2-7, with TRBD1 matching 7 bases. The CDR3 extends over 17 amino acids. After removal of 0 bases from V and 7 bases from J, the junction contained 15 bases not matched to a gene. CDR1 and CDR2 from the germline V gene are MNHEY and SMNVEV (reference sequence). The CDR3 loop is CASSLSPRTGPRGEQYF. In DNA form, the CDR3 reads TGTGCCAGCAGTTTATCACCTAGGACAGGTCCAAGGGGGGAGCAGTACTTC.

This clonotype was recorded a few times. The chain couples TRBV10-3 to TRBJ2-7; D is possibly TRBD2 (6 bases). V lost 8 bases, J lost 0 bases, and 11 bases lay in between. The germline gives CDR1 ENHRY, CDR2 SYGVKD. The CDR3 totals 13 residues. CDR3 sequence: CAIRDLPSYEQYF. The CDR3 DNA sequence: TGTGCCATCCGGGACTTACCCTCCTACGAGCAGTACTTC.

This rearrangement joins TRBV5-6 to TRBJ1-6; D unresolved. Germline CDR1 reads SGHDT; CDR2 reads YYEEEE. V lost 0 bases and J 2 bases, leaving 6 bases between the germline ends. The CDR3 loop spans 15 amino acids. The CDR3 DNA is TGTGCCAGCAGCTTGGGAGGAACCTATAATTCACCCCTCCACTTT. As protein: CASSLGGTYNSPLHF.

This clonotype occurred a few times. The chain links TRBV7-2 to TRBJ2-1, with D possibly TRBD2 on 5 matching bases. Trimming shortened V by 8 bases and J by 2 bases, and 10 bases separated the two germline ends. The germline CDR1 and CDR2 sequences are SGHTA and FQGNSA. The CDR3 totals 13 residues. CDR3 loop: CASSEGPYNEQFF. The CDR3 DNA sequence: TGTGCCAGCTCCGAGGGCCCCTACAATGAGCAGTTCTTC.

In this sample, this clonotype turned up once. The rearrangement uses TRBV4-2 and TRBJ1-2, with TRBD1 as a possible D gene (6 bases). The CDR3 extends over 12 amino acids. With 6 bases removed from V and 8 bases from J, the gap between germline ends came to 13 bases. Germline CDR1 is LGHNA and CDR2 is YNFKEQ. CDR3 residues: CASSPQGEGYTF. CDR3 bases: TGTGCCAGCAGTCCACAGGGTGAAGGCTACACCTTC.

Points on this clonotype: At one boundary the junction diverges from the germline segment, which might be a read error. The rearrangement uses TRBV12-3 or TRBV12-4 and TRBJ1-2; 10 nucleotides line up with TRBD1. The CDR3 sequence is 14 residues long. The CDR3: CASSLARRQGARSF. The CDR3, as DNA: TGTGCCAGCAGTTTAGCGAGGAGACAGGGGGCGCGGTCCTTC.

The CDR3 coding sequence is TGCAGTGCTGATAGGACTTCGAACACCGGGGAGCTGTTTTTT. Protein: CSADRTSNTGELFF. The chain combines TRBV20-1 with TRBJ2-2; TRBD2 is a possible D gene (5 bases). CDR3 length: 14 residues. Deletions cut 5 bases from V and 0 bases from J, with 10 bases between. Germline V gene data show CDR1 as DFQATT and CDR2 as SNEGSKA (reference sequence).

This clonotype showed up many times. The genes are TRBV2 and TRBJ1-2; TRBD1 agrees at 9 bases. V was clipped by 4 bases and J by 4 bases; unmatched bases: 4. The CDR3 loop spans 14 amino acids. Germline V gene data show CDR1 as SNHLY and CDR2 as FYNNEI. The chain's CDR3 is CASSGTGDFYGYTF. CDR3 coding DNA: TGTGCCAGCAGTGGGACAGGGGATTTCTATGGCTACACCTTC.

This clonotype occurred many times. The chain links TRBV20-1 to TRBJ2-7; 7 bases are a match to TRBD1. The CDR3 loop spans 13 amino acids. The germline CDR1 and CDR2 sequences are DFQATT and SNEGSKA (reference sequence). As DNA, the CDR3 is TGCAATGCCAGCCGGGACAGTAACTACGAGCAGTACTTC. As protein: CNASRDSNYEQYF.

The chain combines TRBV10-3 with TRBJ2-1; the D gene is possibly TRBD2 (5 bases). Germline V lookup: CDR1 ENHRY, CDR2 SYGVKD. The CDR3 has 12 residues. Trimming removed 0 bases from V and 8 bases from J, with 5 bases in between. CDR3 bases: TGTGCCATCAGTGAGTCGAGGGATGAGCAGTTCTTC. Encoded protein: CAISESRDEQFF.

In this sample, this clonotype turned up a few times. The J gene is TRBJ2-1, the V gene TRBV20-1; 8 bases map to TRBD2. The length of the CDR3 is 18 residues. Unmatched junction bases numbered 16, after V lost 6 bases and J lost 0 bases. Germline CDR1 DFQATT, CDR2 SNEGSKA (reference sequence). CDR3 loop: CSAPRGLAGWSSYNEQFF. CDR3 DNA: TGCAGTGCACCCCGGGGGCTAGCGGGCTGGAGCTCCTACAATGAGCAGTTCTTC.